This entry lists 26 T cell receptor beta chains sequenced from one sample in a study of blood T cells in healthy people across ages (dated by TCRdb to the mid-2010s). Libraries were constructed by 5' RACE. Instrument used: Illumina HiSeq 2500. A second PCR of about 6 to 11 cycles was run with a J-beta primer mix and a sample-barcoded 5' primer. TCRdb reran the public reads through fastp at Q25 and MiXCR, keeping productive beta chains. Every CDR3 protein is listed once, alongside the most common genes and DNA of its rows. For this sample the table gives about 720,000 distinct CDR3 sequences, of which 22% were detected only once. Under 25% of the sample comes from the top ten. The sequencing input was blood. Every receptor here comes from an older man in good health.

V usage is TRBV7-2 and J usage is TRBJ2-5, with unresolved D. CDR3 length: 14 residues. The ends were cut back, 0 bases at V and 4 bases at J, with 9 bases in the middle. CDR1 is SGHTA, CDR2 FQGNSA, per germline. The CDR3 reads CASSLAWNLETQYF. In nucleotides, the CDR3 is TGTGCCAGCAGCTTAGCGTGGAACCTAGAGACCCAGTACTTC.

This clonotype was observed a handful of times. J is TRBJ2-6 and V is TRBV12-3 or TRBV12-4; perhaps TRBD1 as D (6 bases). The germline V and J ends were trimmed by 6 bases and 0 bases, with 21 bases remaining between them. The CDR3 is made up of 19 amino acids. The CDR3: CASSSSIRDKYSGANVLTF. CDR3 sequence (DNA): TGTGCCAGCAGCTCCTCCATCCGGGACAAATACTCTGGGGCCAACGTCCTGACTTTC.

The V call is TRBV12-3 or TRBV12-4, the J call TRBJ2-5, with D perhaps matching TRBD2 (6 bases). The CDR3 totals 13 residues. Deletions cut 5 bases from V and 11 bases from J, with 18 bases between. Here the CDR3 DNA reads TGTGCCAGCAGTCGCGTCTCTCCTCGGGAGCAGTACTTC. It translates to CASSRVSPREQYF.

This clonotype was recorded a few times. This sequence joins TRBV29-1 and TRBJ2-3; D gene ambiguous. Deletions cut 3 bases from V and 0 bases from J, with 16 bases between. This CDR3 is built from 16 residues. Per germline, CDR1 SQVTM and CDR2 ANQGSEA. CDR3 loop: CSVEKNRALSTDTQYF. The CDR3 DNA follows: TGCAGCGTTGAGAAAAACAGAGCCCTTAGCACAGATACGCAGTATTTT.

The chain links TRBV12-3 or TRBV12-4 to TRBJ1-2, with D uncertain. Between the trimmed V and J ends, which lost 5 bases and 6 bases, there was a span of 16 bases. This CDR3 is built from 14 residues. The CDR3 nucleotides are TGTGCCAGCAGTCCTGGCGCCTCGAGGAATGGCTACACCTTC. It is translated as CASSPGASRNGYTF.

CDR3 bases: TGCAGCGGCATGCGATTTTCCGGGACAGTAAAAGAGACCCAGTACTTC. Its translation is CSGMRFSGTVKETQYF. The rearrangement joins TRBV29-1 to TRBJ2-5, with TRBD1 matching over 7 bases. The CDR3 covers 16 residues. Looked up from germline, CDR1 is SQVTM and CDR2 is ANQGSEA. With 7 bases clipped from V and 3 bases from J, the junction kept 17 bases outside the gene matches.

The rearrangement uses TRBV5-1 and TRBJ2-1; 8 positions agree with TRBD1. Germline V lookup: CDR1 SGHRS, CDR2 YFSETQ. Trimming took 4 bases from V and 4 from J; bases not matched to a gene: 4. The CDR3 consists of 14 residues. In DNA, the CDR3 is TGCGCCAGCAGCCCGGGACAGGATTACAATGAGCAGTTCTTC. It yields the protein CASSPGQDYNEQFF.

The count of this clonotype is one. This chain uses TRBV12-3 or TRBV12-4 with TRBJ2-5; 14 nucleotides match TRBD2. The last part of the DNA fits TRBJ2-1 better; the J call may be wrong. This CDR3 has 18 amino acids. The CDR3 protein is CASRATSGGASNYNEQFF. For the CDR3, the DNA is TGTGCCAGCAGAGCGACTAGCGGGGGGGCCTCAAACTACAATGAGCAGTTCTTC.

This clonotype was found a few times. Compared with germline, one end of the junction differs, possibly owing to a read error. V and J are TRBV6-5 and TRBJ2-7; D might be TRBD2 (6 bases). The CDR3 is 14 amino acids. Germline V gene lookup returns CDR1 MNHEY and CDR2 SVGAGI. The CDR3 here is CASGYRDSGYEQYF. The CDR3 nucleotides read TGTGCCAGCGGTTACCGGGACTCCGGCTACGAGCAGTACTTC.

This clonotype was found a few times. The CDR3 end shows no conserved phenylalanine or tryptophan, and so a read error is likely. The chain couples TRBV19 to TRBJ2-1; 8 positions agree with TRBD2. Germline CDR1 and CDR2: LNHDA and SQIVND (reference sequence). The CDR3 extends over 14 amino acids. With 5 bases clipped from V and 8 bases from J, the junction kept 8 bases outside the gene matches. The CDR3 region has the DNA TGTGCCAGTAGTTTCCACGGGACTAGGGATGAGCAGTTCCTC. Translated: CASSFHGTRDEQFL.

V is TRBV28 and J is TRBJ2-3; D gene unclear. In germline, CDR1 is MDHEN, CDR2 SYDVKM. V was clipped by 5 bases and J by 7 bases, with 10 bases between them. The CDR3 consists of 12 residues. The CDR3 sequence is CASSPPTYTQYF. In DNA form, the CDR3 reads TGTGCCAGCAGTCCCCCGACATATACGCAGTATTTT.

This clonotype was counted a few times. This chain links TRBV20-1 with TRBJ2-4, with D hard to call. V was shortened by 4 bases and J by 1 base, with 8 bases between the two germline ends. CDR3 length: 13 amino acids. Per the germline V gene, CDR1 is DFQATT and CDR2 is SNEGSKA (reference sequence). The DNA for the CDR3 is TGCAGTGCTAACAGCGAGGCCAAAAACATTCAGTACTTC. This gives the protein CSANSEAKNIQYF.

The chain joins TRBV6-5 to TRBJ1-2; D is unclear. CDR1 and CDR2 from the germline V gene are MNHEY and SVGAGI. The V gene lost 5 bases and the J gene lost 7 bases, with 23 bases spanning the gap. The length of the CDR3 is 16 residues. In nucleotides, the CDR3 is TGTGCCAGCAGTACTCCTCTCAAGGATCGCCTGTTTGGCTACACCTTC. Encoded protein: CASSTPLKDRLFGYTF.

V usage is TRBV10-3 and J usage is TRBJ2-7; the match to TRBD2 covers 12 bases. CDR1 is ENHRY, CDR2 SYGVKD, per germline. The CDR3 has 15 residues. V gave up 1 base and J gave up 5 bases; unmatched junction bases: 3. CDR3 DNA sequence: TGTGCCATCAGTGAGTTGCCTAGCGGGAGGGACGAGCAGTACGTC. It codes for CAISELPSGRDEQYV.

This clonotype was seen more than once but under ten times. This sequence joins TRBV6-2 or TRBV6-3 and TRBJ2-1, with 7 nucleotides matching TRBD1. V trimming: 5 bases; J trimming: 9 bases; junction bases outside the gene matches: 13. The V gene's germline CDR1 is MNHEY and CDR2 SVGEGT. The CDR3 is 15 amino acids. CDR3 bases: TGTGCCAGCAGTGTGGGGACAGCCCTTTACCTTGAGCAGTTCTTC. Its protein product is CASSVGTALYLEQFF.

The chain uses TRBV4-1 and TRBJ2-7; D uncertain. The CDR3 consists of 14 residues. Germline lookup yields CDR1 MGHRA and CDR2 YSYEKL. V was shortened by 1 base and J by 2 bases, with 9 bases between the two germline ends. The CDR3 here is CASSQGPLAYEQYV. The CDR3 DNA is TGCGCCAGCAGCCAAGGGCCCTTGGCCTACGAGCAGTACGTC.

In its sample, this clonotype was seen a few times. This sequence joins TRBV12-3 or TRBV12-4 and TRBJ1-1; perhaps TRBD1 as D (6 bases). This CDR3 region has 13 residues. The V gene lost 10 bases and the J gene lost 3 bases, with 15 bases spanning the gap. The CDR3 here is CATGGSEDTEAFF. In DNA, the CDR3 is TGTGCCACTGGGGGCTCCGAGGACACTGAAGCTTTCTTT.

The chain has TRBV18 and TRBJ1-4; D is perhaps TRBD1 (5 bases). The length of the CDR3 is 16 residues. Germline V gene data show CDR1 as KGHSH and CDR2 as LQKENI. V gave up 3 bases and J gave up 0 bases, with 11 bases separating them. The CDR3 DNA reads TGTGCCAGCTCACCGTTGGGCAGGGCAACTAATGAAAAACTGTTTTTT. Translated: CASSPLGRATNEKLFF.

The chain has TRBV7-9 and TRBJ2-5; no clear D gene. The assigned J gene may be wrong: the sequence end matches TRBJ2-7 better. The CDR3 loop spans 14 amino acids. Per the germline V gene, CDR1 is SEHNR and CDR2 is FQNEAQ (reference sequence). The CDR3 DNA reads TGTGCCAGCAGCTTAGCTGGGGATATCTACGAGCAGTACTTC. It encodes CASSLAGDIYEQYF.

This clonotype was recorded only once. This sequence joins TRBV20-1 and TRBJ1-2; the D gene is possibly TRBD1 (5 bases). The CDR3 totals 14 residues. V lost 3 bases and J lost 3, with 14 bases in between. CDR1 is DFQATT and CDR2 is SNEGSKA in the germline V gene (reference sequence). CDR3 sequence reads: CSARGEPGDYGYTF. CDR3 in DNA: TGCAGTGCTAGGGGGGAACCGGGGGACTATGGCTACACCTTC.

Remarks on this clonotype: Possible read error: a much larger clone is one base away. The CDR3 here is CASSLPLRQGAEKLFF. CDR3 DNA: TGTGCCAGCAGTTTACCCCTGCGACAGGGTGCTGAAAAACTGTTTTTT. This rearrangement joins TRBV28 to TRBJ1-4, with TRBD1 identical over 7 bases. In germline, CDR1 is MDHEN, CDR2 SYDVKM. The CDR3 length is 16 residues. V lost 2 bases to trimming and J lost 7 bases; unmatched junction nucleotides: 10.

The chain employs TRBV10-2 and TRBJ2-3; tentatively, D is TRBD1 or TRBD2 (6 bases each). CDR3 size: 16 residues. The germline V gene has CDR1 WSHSY and CDR2 SAAADI. Trimming removed 8 bases at V and 6 bases at J, with 24 bases between. CDR3 sequence reads: CASSSGTSKGGDTQYF. The CDR3 nucleotides read TGCGCCAGCTCATCCGGGACCAGTAAAGGGGGGGATACGCAGTATTTT.

The table lists this clonotype with a few counts. This chain joins TRBV10-1 and TRBJ2-1; D gene uncertain. The J call could be wrong; TRBJ2-5 is a better fit for the DNA end. Germline lookup yields CDR1 WNHNN and CDR2 SYGVQD (reference sequence). The CDR3 sequence is 15 residues long. The DNA of the CDR3 is TGCGCCAGCAGTGCGAGTCTAGGCACTAAAGAGACCCAGTACTTC. Its protein is CASSASLGTKETQYF.

This chain connects TRBV20-1 to TRBJ1-2, with D uncertain. This CDR3 is built from 14 residues. Germline loops: CDR1 DFQATT, CDR2 SNEGSKA (reference sequence). With 1 base removed from V and 0 bases from J, the gap between germline ends came to 9 bases. CDR3 in DNA: TGCAGTGCTAGAGGGGTAGGAGCTAACTATGGCTACACCTTC. Amino acid sequence: CSARGVGANYGYTF.

This rearrangement joins TRBV9 to TRBJ1-2; maybe TRBD1 (6 bases). The V gene's germline CDR1 is SGDLS and CDR2 YYNGEE. V lost 2 bases, J lost 8 bases, and 22 bases lay in between. The CDR3 is made up of 16 amino acids. The DNA for the CDR3 is TGTGCCAGCAGCGTGCTAGGGGGACAACCCTATGAGGGCTACACCTTC. Its protein is CASSVLGGQPYEGYTF. The full variable domain, with the rest looked up from reference TRBV9 and TRBJ1-2, is DSGVTQTPKHLITATGQRVTLRCSPRSGDLSVYWYQQSLDQGLQFLIQYYNGEERAKGNILERFSAQQFPDLHSELNLSSLELGDSALYFCASSVLGGQPYEGYTFGSGTRLTVV.

This clonotype came up many times. The chain carries TRBV5-1 and TRBJ2-2; D not certain. There are 14 residues in the CDR3. Germline V lookup: CDR1 SGHRS, CDR2 YFSETQ. V was pared by 0 bases and J by 3 bases, with 6 bases between. The CDR3 region is CASSLGVDTGELFF. The CDR3 nucleotides read TGCGCCAGCAGCTTGGGGGTCGACACCGGGGAGCTGTTTTTT.